This TCR beta chain was profiled in a study of T cell repertoires in ileal Crohn's disease. Study context: Every patient was operated on for stricturing (roughly 60%) or penetrating (about 40%) complications. About half received postoperative treatment, around 10 with thiopurines and around 20 anti-TNF.

Profiling relied on immunoSEQ multiplex PCR, and the TCRdb table lists in-frame clones only, not all of them. The sample includes fewer than 20,000 clones, about 55% of them seen just once. Study-wide results and limits: High-frequency clones were more common in sorted CD8 than CD4 cells. Active smokers at surgery had more clonal expansions than non-smokers.

With regard to this clone: The antigen is undetermined.

Trimming shortened V by 4 bases and J by 4 bases, and 22 bases separated the two germline ends. From germline, CDR1 is LNHNV and CDR2 YYDKDF (reference sequence). CDR3 length: 17 amino acids. The TCR originated in an adult with Crohn's disease. The gene calls are TRBV15 and TRBJ1-1; perhaps TRBD1 as D (5 bases). The specimen sequenced was ileal tissue. CDR3 region: CATSKGRRGASGTEAFF. The CDR3 DNA reads as TGTGCCACCAGCAAAGGGAGGAGAGGGGCCTCGGGCACTGAAGCTTTCTTT.